The entry below describes one T cell receptor (beta chain). There is no known antigen for this receptor. Base qualities are not at hand, and no much larger clone is one base apart. This sample was included in a study of blood T cell repertoires in COVID-19 (dated by TCRdb to between 2020 and 2021). About the study as a whole: The collaborator samples originated in the United States, Italy and Spain and spanned the acute and convalescent phases of COVID-19. The prospective study material was composed of cDNA or gDNA derived from T cells, B-cell-depleted T cells, or PBMCs. The repertoires were made available in a free public database intended to serve as a resource for research on the immune response to SARS-CoV-2. Where available, HLA class I and class II types were obtained from metadata supplied by the sample provider rather than from assay-based typing. The sample metadata nearly always contained a de-identified subject ID, COVID-19 status, age in years and sex. The samples were drawn from two sources: the first 160 participants of the ongoing ImmuneRACE study, and 1,200 or so subjects contributed by 6 global collaborators. The dataset comprised deeply sampled blood TCRbeta repertoires from subjects exposed to, actively infected with, or recovered from COVID-19.

TCRbeta CDR3 regions were amplified from genomic DNA using the immunoSEQ Assay, a bias-controlled multiplex PCR. Turning to the authors' computational methods: The number of nucleated cells in each sample was estimated from the amplification of reference gene primers within the assay. Sequence reads were collapsed and filtered to measure the absolute abundance of every unique TCRbeta CDR3 rearrangement. For each sample, productive Simpson clonality was calculated as the square root of Simpson's diversity index across productive rearrangements. TCRdb's version of the immuneACCESS table is confined to in-frame rearrangements and falls short of the full clone set. An unresolved V gene accounts for under half of the shortfall where checked; the remainder is of unknown origin. That table supplies the V and J calls and clone size; D and trimming were determined from the DNA. Recorded for this sample are a few hundred thousand clones; around 87% of them occurred a single time. Together, the top ten hold about 2.5% of the sample.

Its CDR3 holds 15 amino acids, cysteine through phenylalanine. Solely the CDR3 DNA is kept, with 45 bases framed from the first base. The CDR1 and CDR2 encoded by the germline V gene (reference sequence) are LGHDT and YNNKEL. V is reduced by 1 base and J by 1 base, leaving a spacing of 10 bases between them. The collaborating institutions used their own protocols to collect whole blood in K2EDTA tubes. For TCRbeta analysis, collaborators shipped samples as frozen whole blood, isolated PBMCs, or DNA extracted from either of those sample types. General findings and caveats noted by the study authors: The amount of clinical and demographic metadata varied by source and participant and was provided uncurated.

This clonotype was sampled from a woman in her forties or fifties with acute or convalescent COVID-19. The receptor chain draws on TRBV3-1 (or the pseudogene TRBV3-2) and TRBJ2-5, with the D gene call left open. Sequencing was performed on peripheral blood. Here the CDR3 is given as CASSQASVIQETQYF. The sequenced DNA is TGTGCCAGCAGCCAAGCGTCAGTTATCCAAGAGACCCAGTACTTC.